These 29 T cell receptor beta chains originate from one sample sequenced in a study of regulatory T cells in long-lasting Graves disease. Arm-PCR with iRepertoire HTBI primers amplified the CDR3 regions for these TCR beta libraries. TCRdb processed the multiplex PCR reads anew with MiXCR; each CDR3 protein has one entry. The sample contains approximately 440,000 distinct CDR3 sequences, 20% to 25% of which appear only once. As to time point: persistent/refractory GD, antithyroid drugs over 5 years with positive TRAb. Isolated PBMC RNA provided the starting material for the TCR library. The specimen comprised peripheral blood mononuclear cells (PBMCs), sampled when the disease was refractory, from a patient treated with antithyroid drugs. Receptors originate from a female donor with Graves disease.

In this sample, this clonotype turned up many times. The gene calls are TRBV29-1 and TRBJ1-2; no clear D. V gave up 3 bases and J gave up 4 bases, with 9 bases separating them. Per germline, CDR1 SQVTM and CDR2 ANQGSEA. The CDR3 is made up of 12 amino acids. CDR3 bases: TGCAGCGTTGAGGTGGCATCCTATGGCTACACCTTC. Protein product: CSVEVASYGYTF.

Many counts were recorded for this clonotype. This rearrangement joins TRBV27 to TRBJ1-1; TRBD1 is a possible D gene (5 bases). Germline V gene sequence: CDR1 MNHEY, CDR2 SMNVEV (reference sequence). V lost 7 bases and J 4 bases, leaving 16 bases between the germline ends. CDR3 length equals 14 residues. The CDR3 nucleotides read TGTGCCAGCAAACTCCTCGGGGGTAGCACTGAAGCTTTCTTT. Amino acid sequence: CASKLLGGSTEAFF.

This clonotype was counted ten times or more. The J gene is TRBJ2-5, the V gene TRBV2, with D uncertain. Trimming removed 0 bases at V and 1 base at J, with 18 bases between. Germline V CDR1 and CDR2: SNHLY, FYNNEI. This CDR3 has 18 amino acids. This chain's CDR3 is CASSEALDKERGQETQYF. The CDR3 nucleotides are TGTGCCAGCAGTGAAGCGCTCGACAAGGAGAGAGGCCAAGAGACCCAGTACTTC.

This clonotype was observed a few times. This chain uses TRBV20-1 with TRBJ2-2, with 12 bases lining up with TRBD2. This CDR3 spans 16 amino acids. The germline V gene has CDR1 DFQATT and CDR2 SNEGSKA (reference sequence). Unmatched junction bases numbered 7, after V lost 4 bases and J lost 4 bases. The CDR3 loop reads CSANPSGREITGELFF. The CDR3 DNA sequence: TGCAGTGCTAACCCTAGCGGGAGGGAAATCACCGGGGAGCTGTTTTTT.

The chain joins TRBV29-1 to TRBJ1-1; D is unclear. Germline assignment: CDR1 SQVTM and CDR2 ANQGSEA. The CDR3 is 15 residues long. V lost 4 bases to trimming and J lost 0 bases, with 15 bases between them. The CDR3 is CSVGGGRAMNTEAFF. In nucleotides, the CDR3 is TGCAGCGTTGGCGGCGGAAGAGCAATGAACACTGAAGCTTTCTTT.

The chain couples TRBV12-3 or TRBV12-4 to TRBJ1-1; D may be TRBD1 (6 bases). CDR3 length: 13 amino acids. With 5 bases removed from V and 5 bases from J, the gap between germline ends came to 12 bases. CDR3: CASSRDTSTEAFF. CDR3 coding DNA: TGTGCCAGCAGTCGGGACACCTCAACTGAAGCTTTCTTT.

This clonotype occurred once. It may be a read error: a sequence one base away is much more abundant. The J gene is TRBJ2-7, the V gene TRBV7-2; TRBD2 might be the D (6 bases). Germline V gene lookup returns CDR1 SGHTA and CDR2 FQGNSA. The CDR3 spans 15 residues. In nucleotides, the CDR3 is TGTGCCAGCAGCCGGGCGGGACTGCTTCCCTACAAGCAGTACTTC. It codes for CASSRAGLLPYKQYF.

To note about this clonotype: A much larger clonotype is one base distant, so this may be a read error. The chain has TRBV29-1 and TRBJ2-5; TRBD1 is a possible D gene (6 bases). Germline V gene sequence: CDR1 SQVTM, CDR2 ANQGSEA. The CDR3 loop spans 14 amino acids. CDR3 residues: CSVEDRREQEAQYF. CDR3 nucleotides: TGCAGCGTTGAGGACAGAAGGGAGCAAGAGGCCCAGTACTTC.

The chain has TRBV20-1 and TRBJ1-2, with 7 bases fitting TRBD1. The J segment lost 0 bases and the V segment lost 3 bases, leaving 4 bases of the junction unmatched. This CDR3 comprises 14 residues. Germline CDR1 is DFQATT and CDR2 is SNEGSKA (reference sequence). CDR3 protein: CSARDQGANYGYTF. The CDR3 DNA is TGCAGTGCTAGGGACCAGGGGGCTAACTATGGCTACACCTTC.

This chain connects TRBV27 to TRBJ1-4; 12 nucleotides line up with TRBD1. The germline V gene has CDR1 MNHEY and CDR2 SMNVEV (reference sequence). There are 15 residues in the CDR3. Germline trimming cut 8 bases from V and 5 bases from J; bases unmatched to any gene: 6. This CDR3 reads CASRDRGPQNEKLFF. In DNA, the CDR3 is TGTGCCAGCCGGGACAGGGGGCCTCAGAATGAAAAACTGTTTTTT.

This clonotype has only a few counts. The CDR3 loop is CSAMSLYEQYF. The CDR3 bases are TGCAGTGCTATGAGCCTTTACGAGCAGTACTTC. The J gene is TRBJ2-7, the V gene TRBV20-1; no clear D gene. The germline V gene has CDR1 DFQATT and CDR2 SNEGSKA (reference sequence). The CDR3 is made up of 11 amino acids. Trimming cost V 4 bases and J 4 bases, with 8 bases left between them.

This chain uses TRBV9 with TRBJ2-7; no firm D call. Trimming pared 0 bases from V and 0 bases from J, leaving 7 bases between. Germline V CDR1 and CDR2: SGDLS, YYNGEE. This CDR3 has 14 amino acids. DNA for the CDR3: TGTGCCAGCAGCGTAGAGTTAACCTCCTACGAGCAGTACTTC. Amino acids: CASSVELTSYEQYF.

This chain links TRBV4-1 with TRBJ2-7; possibly TRBD1 or TRBD2 for D (5 bases each). Trimming removed 4 bases at V and 2 bases at J, with 12 bases between. Germline CDR1 reads MGHRA; CDR2 reads YSYEKL. The CDR3 contains 14 residues. CDR3 DNA: TGCGCCAGCAGCCCCCGGGACGCCGCCTACGAGCAGTACTTC. Translation gives CASSPRDAAYEQYF.

In this sample, this clonotype turned up many times. This sequence joins TRBV28 and TRBJ1-5; 8 bases match TRBD1. The CDR3 is made up of 17 amino acids. Germline CDR1 reads MDHEN; CDR2 reads SYDVKM. Trimming removed 2 bases from V and 2 bases from J; junction bases left unmatched: 8. CDR3 sequence: CASSLGAGGVGNQPQHF. In nucleotides, the CDR3 is TGTGCCAGCAGTTTAGGGGCAGGGGGCGTAGGCAATCAGCCCCAGCATTTT.

This chain uses TRBV14 with TRBJ2-7; 10 nucleotides match TRBD2. The junction had 2 bases not matched to a gene; V was cut back by 3 bases and J by 6 bases. The germline gives CDR1 SGHDN, CDR2 FVKESK. The CDR3 extends over 13 amino acids. The CDR3 spells CASSQLAGAEQYF. In DNA form, the CDR3 reads TGTGCCAGCAGCCAGCTAGCGGGAGCCGAGCAGTACTTC. The whole variable domain, filled in from reference TRBV14 and TRBJ2-7, reads EAGVTQFPSHSVIEKGQTVTLRCDPISGHDNLYWYRRVMGKEIKFLLHFVKESKQDESGMPNNRFLAERTGGTYSTLKVQPAELEDSGVYFCASSQLAGAEQYFGPGTRLTVT.

V and J are TRBV29-1 and TRBJ1-4, with a weak D call TRBD1 (6 bases). With 0 bases removed from V and 10 bases from J, the gap between germline ends came to 6 bases. Germline values: CDR1 SQVTM, CDR2 ANQGSEA. This CDR3 region has 11 residues. In DNA, the CDR3 is TGCAGCGTTGAAGAGGGGGCAAAACTGTTTTTT. Translating it yields CSVEEGAKLFF.

This clonotype was seen many times. The gene calls are TRBV28 and TRBJ1-6, with D tentatively TRBD1 (5 bases). The germline gives CDR1 MDHEN, CDR2 SYDVKM. This CDR3 spans 11 amino acids. The V end lost 7 bases, the J end lost 14 bases, and 12 bases lay between the germline ends. The CDR3 DNA is TGTGCCAGCACCGGGACTGCGACCCTCCACTTT. Translating gives CASTGTATLHF.

This clonotype has at least ten counts. The chain couples TRBV6-2 or TRBV6-3 to TRBJ1-1; the D gene is possibly TRBD1 (5 bases). The CDR3 length is 14 residues. Germline-derived CDR1 and CDR2 are MNHEY and SVGEGT. With 7 bases removed from V and 5 bases from J, the gap between germline ends came to 17 bases. The CDR3 sequence is CASNPTRGVTEAFF. CDR3 nucleotides: TGTGCCAGCAACCCAACTAGAGGGGTTACTGAAGCTTTCTTT.

The gene calls are TRBV19 and TRBJ1-5, with 9 bases aligning to TRBD1. Per germline, CDR1 LNHDA and CDR2 SQIVND (reference sequence). The trim removed 9 bases at V and 6 bases at J, leaving 9 bases unmatched. This CDR3 spans 14 amino acids. The CDR3 nucleotides read TGTGCCAGCAGTTCGGGACAGGGAAGTCAGCCCCAGCATTTT. This encodes CASSSGQGSQPQHF.

A few counts support this clonotype. This chain uses TRBV7-9 with TRBJ2-7; D might be TRBD2 (6 bases). The CDR3 is made up of 14 amino acids. Trimming stripped 5 bases from V and 3 bases from J, with 14 bases between. The germline V gene has CDR1 SEHNR and CDR2 FQNEAQ (reference sequence). CDR3 region: CASSPRETNYEQYF. The CDR3 nucleotides are TGTGCCAGCAGCCCCCGGGAGACGAACTACGAGCAGTACTTC. Based on the CDR3 plus reference TRBV7-9 and TRBJ2-7, the full variable domain is DTGVSQNPRHKITKRGQNVTFRCDPISEHNRLYWYRQTLGQGPEFLTYFQNEAQLEKSRLLSDRFSAERPKGSFSTLEIQRTEQGDSAMYLCASSPRETNYEQYFGPGTRLTVT.

The table lists this clonotype with many counts. The J gene is TRBJ1-4, the V gene TRBV2, with 7 bases identical to TRBD1. The germline gives CDR1 SNHLY, CDR2 FYNNEI. Trimming removed 6 bases from V and 6 bases from J; junction bases left unmatched: 10. The CDR3 spans 15 residues. The CDR3 spells CASRTGTQGYEKLFF. The CDR3 DNA reads as TGTGCCAGCAGGACCGGGACACAGGGGTATGAAAAACTGTTTTTT.

V gene TRBV3-1 combines with J gene TRBJ2-2, with D perhaps matching TRBD1 (6 bases). The CDR3 has 12 residues. Germline CDR1 reads LGHDT; CDR2 reads YNNKEL (reference sequence). V was trimmed by 4 bases and J by 7 bases, leaving 7 bases between them. This chain's CDR3 is CASSRGGGELFF. The CDR3 coding sequence is TGTGCCAGCAGCCGAGGGGGCGGGGAGCTGTTTTTT.

This chain joins TRBV6-5 and TRBJ2-7, with 8 nucleotides matching TRBD1. Germline V gene sequence: CDR1 MNHEY, CDR2 SVGAGI. V was pared by 2 bases and J by 7 bases, with 13 bases of the junction left unmatched. The CDR3 loop spans 16 amino acids. The CDR3 coding sequence is TGTGCCAGCAGTTACGTCCCCTGGACAGGGTCGGAGGAGCAGTACTTC. This encodes CASSYVPWTGSEEQYF.

A few counts support this clonotype. The chain recombines TRBV6-1 with TRBJ2-7; D remains unclear. This CDR3 spans 10 amino acids. The germline CDR1 and CDR2 sequences are MNHNS and SASEGT. V shed 8 bases and J shed 6 bases, with 8 bases lying between them. This CDR3 reads CASANSEQYF. The CDR3, as DNA: TGTGCCAGCGCAAATAGCGAGCAGTACTTC.

CDR3 nucleotide sequence: TGTGCCAGCAGTTACCCCCTAGCGGGAGTGCCGGCAGATACGCAGTATTTT. It yields the protein CASSYPLAGVPADTQYF. The genes are TRBV6-5 and TRBJ2-3, with 10 bases lining up with TRBD2. V lost 2 bases and J lost 4; bases outside the gene matches: 9. Germline V gene data show CDR1 as MNHEY and CDR2 as SVGAGI. The CDR3 is made up of 17 amino acids.

Note on this clonotype: This CDR3 is missing its conserved last phenylalanine or tryptophan, likely due to a read error. The J gene is TRBJ1-1, the V gene TRBV5-1; D may be TRBD1 (6 bases). Germline loops: CDR1 SGHRS, CDR2 YFSETQ. CDR3 size: 17 residues. V was cut by 0 bases and J by 1 base, with 16 bases left in between. CDR3 DNA sequence: TGCGCCAGCAGCTTGGTTCCTCCGATGGACAGGAACACTGAAGCTTTCTCT. The encoded protein is CASSLVPPMDRNTEAFS.

This chain connects TRBV10-3 to TRBJ2-7; 8 bases map to TRBD2. Germline CDR1 and CDR2: ENHRY and SYGVKD. The length of the CDR3 is 11 residues. The V and J ends lost 7 bases and 7 bases, in that order; junction bases with no gene match: 3. CDR3 bases: TGTGCCATCATGGAGCGGGGGGAGCAGTACTTC. It encodes CAIMERGEQYF.

This rearrangement joins TRBV20-1 to TRBJ2-5; 12 bases map to TRBD2. This CDR3 has 16 amino acids. Germline V gene data show CDR1 as DFQATT and CDR2 as SNEGSKA (reference sequence). Trimming took 4 bases from V and 5 from J; bases not matched to a gene: 11. CDR3 protein: CSATRPSGRAGETQYF. The CDR3 nucleotides are TGCAGTGCTACCCGCCCTAGCGGGAGGGCCGGGGAGACCCAGTACTTC.

This clonotype occurred many times. This rearrangement joins TRBV12-3 or TRBV12-4 to TRBJ1-5; 9 nucleotides match TRBD1. The CDR3 runs to 16 residues. After removal of 0 bases from V and 1 base from J, the junction contained 1 base not matched to a gene. CDR3 sequence: CASSLAGTGSNQPQHF. The CDR3, as DNA: TGTGCCAGCAGTTTAGCCGGGACAGGGAGCAATCAGCCCCAGCATTTT.